The source of this TCR beta chain is a study of cytomegalovirus exposure and HLA in healthy donors. CDR3 length: 11 residues. V lost 7 bases and J 7 bases, leaving 9 bases between the germline ends. From germline, CDR1 is SGHAT and CDR2 FQDESV (reference sequence). In the PCR, 60 Vbeta and 13 Jbeta primers were used. Measured with immunoSEQ multiplex PCR; TCRdb has only the in-frame clones, and not every one. The sample shows about 140,000 clones, approximately 83% of them seen only once. The receptor was derived from a woman in her 40s in good health and CMV-seronegative. The sequenced sample was PBMCs. V and J are TRBV11-1 and TRBJ2-3; D is undetermined. As DNA, the CDR3 is TGTGCCAGCACAGCGTCTTATACGCAGTATTTT. Amino acid sequence: CASTASYTQYF.